This passage covers 21 T cell receptor beta chains from one sample sequenced in a study of T cells in Graves' hyperthyroidism and ophthalmopathy. TCR beta CDR3 regions were amplified from RNA transcripts. An initial round of RT-PCR targeting the TCR CDR3 relied on the HTBI primer set. Each CDR3 protein gets one entry after TCRdb re-called the multiplex PCR reads with MiXCR. This table has about 560,000 distinct CDR3 sequences, roughly a sixth appearing once. Sequencing was done on a sample of blood. The receptor set was obtained from a woman under 30 with Graves' hyperthyroidism.

The V call is TRBV2, the J call TRBJ2-3; D is unclear. V lost 4 bases and J 4 bases, leaving 9 bases between the germline ends. Germline V gives CDR1 SNHLY, CDR2 FYNNEI. The CDR3 totals 13 residues. CDR3 amino acids: CASSVDGPDTQYF. CDR3 nucleotides: TGTGCCAGCAGTGTCGACGGGCCAGATACGCAGTATTTT.

At least ten counts were recorded for this clonotype. V is TRBV2 and J is TRBJ2-5; TRBD2 matches 7 bases. CDR3 size: 14 residues. V was clipped by 5 bases and J by 4 bases; unmatched bases: 7. The germline V gene has CDR1 SNHLY and CDR2 FYNNEI. In DNA form, the CDR3 reads TGTGCCAGCAGTCCGGGACTACTTACAGAGACCCAGTACTTC. It encodes CASSPGLLTETQYF.

The chain carries TRBV3-1 and TRBJ2-7; D not resolved. The ends were cut back, 0 bases at V and 2 bases at J, with 8 bases in the middle. The CDR3 contains 14 residues. The germline V gene has CDR1 LGHDT and CDR2 YNNKEL (reference sequence). The DNA for the CDR3 is TGTGCCAGCAGCCAAGAAGTCGCCCCCTACGAGCAGTACTTC. It is translated as CASSQEVAPYEQYF.

This clonotype was counted many times. The chain links TRBV20-1 to TRBJ2-3, with 7 positions matching TRBD2. Looked up from germline, CDR1 is DFQATT and CDR2 is SNEGSKA (reference sequence). With 0 bases clipped from V and 4 bases from J, the junction kept 13 bases outside the gene matches. This CDR3 spans 17 amino acids. CDR3 region: CSARDRFGRLGADTQYF. The CDR3, as DNA: TGCAGTGCTAGAGATCGGTTCGGGAGGTTAGGGGCAGATACGCAGTATTTT.

This clonotype was detected ten times or more. This sequence joins TRBV30 and TRBJ2-3; D is undetermined. The germline V gene encodes CDR1 GTSNPN and CDR2 SVGIG (reference sequence). V was shortened by 5 bases and J by 6 bases, with 15 bases between the two germline ends. CDR3 length: 13 residues. The CDR3 region is CAWEDSVGDTQYF. The CDR3 nucleotides are TGTGCCTGGGAGGATTCGGTTGGGGATACGCAGTATTTT. Combining the CDR3 with reference TRBV30 and TRBJ2-3 gives the whole variable domain SQTIHQWPATLVQPVGSPLSLECTVEGTSNPNLYWYRQAAGRGLQLLFYSVGIGQISSEVPQNLSASRPQDRQFILSSKKLLLSDSGFYLCAWEDSVGDTQYFGPGTRLTVL.

This clonotype was recorded at least ten times. The J gene is TRBJ1-4, the V gene TRBV5-1, with D unclear. With 5 bases removed from V and 0 bases from J, the gap between germline ends came to 5 bases. The CDR3 is 13 residues long. CDR1 and CDR2 from the germline V gene are SGHRS and YFSETQ. The CDR3 DNA reads as TGCGCCAGCAGGGCGTCAACTAATGAAAAACTGTTTTTT. Translation gives CASRASTNEKLFF.

This clonotype came up a few times. DNA of the CDR3: TGTGCTACGGGGCGAGGGTTCGGGGAGCTGTTTTTT. This codes for CATGRGFGELFF. The chain carries TRBV30 and TRBJ2-2; D is perhaps TRBD1 or TRBD2 (5 bases each). The CDR3 has 12 residues. Germline V gene data show CDR1 as GTSNPN and CDR2 as SVGIG (reference sequence).

In this sample, this clonotype turned up many times. The chain joins TRBV5-1 to TRBJ2-1, with unresolved D. Germline V lookup: CDR1 SGHRS, CDR2 YFSETQ. V was shortened by 4 bases and J by 3 bases, with 20 bases between the two germline ends. The CDR3 loop spans 17 amino acids. The CDR3 is CASSLGSMAVYYNEQFF. The CDR3 DNA reads as TGCGCCAGCAGCCTGGGGTCGATGGCGGTCTACTACAATGAGCAGTTCTTC.

Ten or more counts support this clonotype. The rearrangement uses TRBV20-1 and TRBJ2-4; D may be TRBD2 (6 bases). The CDR3 length is 16 residues. V lost 3 bases to trimming and J lost 7 bases, with 22 bases between them. Germline CDR1 and CDR2: DFQATT and SNEGSKA (reference sequence). The CDR3 DNA is TGCAGTGCTAGTATTGGTTGGCGGGAAGTTGGGAACATTCAGTACTTC. Encoded protein: CSASIGWREVGNIQYF.

The chain joins TRBV24-1 to TRBJ1-5; D is unresolved. The germline V gene has CDR1 KGHDR and CDR2 SFDVKD. The CDR3 consists of 15 residues. Trimming cost V 3 bases and J 3 bases, with 11 bases left between them. The CDR3 nucleotides are TGTGCCACCAGTGATACGGCATCCAACAATCAGCCCCAGCATTTT. This translates into CATSDTASNNQPQHF.

A few counts support this clonotype. This sequence joins TRBV24-1 and TRBJ2-2, with D tentatively TRBD2 (5 bases). The CDR3 loop spans 12 amino acids. Per the germline V gene, CDR1 is KGHDR and CDR2 is SFDVKD. Trimming pared 5 bases from V and 5 bases from J, leaving 5 bases between. The CDR3: CATSAGTGELFF. CDR3 coding DNA: TGTGCCACCAGTGCGGGGACCGGGGAGCTGTTTTTT.

The rearrangement links TRBV28 to TRBJ2-1; 15 positions match TRBD2. The ends lost 1 base at V and 15 bases at J; junction bases unmatched: 7. The CDR3 extends over 15 amino acids. CDR1 and CDR2 from the germline V gene are MDHEN and SYDVKM. CDR3 in amino acids: CASSLLGLAGGGGFF. DNA for the CDR3: TGTGCCAGCAGTTTATTAGGACTAGCGGGAGGGGGAGGGTTCTTC.

This clonotype came up a few times. The rearrangement joins TRBV29-1 to TRBJ1-1; D may be TRBD1 (5 bases). Trimming cost V 7 bases and J 1 base, with 10 bases left between them. The CDR3 has 12 residues. The V gene's germline CDR1 is SQVTM and CDR2 ANQGSEA. The CDR3 region is CSAGGANTEAFF. In DNA, the CDR3 is TGCAGCGCTGGGGGAGCGAACACTGAAGCTTTCTTT.

This clonotype was observed a handful of times. J is TRBJ2-1 and V is TRBV27; TRBD2 might be the D (6 bases). V shed 1 base and J shed 6 bases, with 13 bases lying between them. The CDR3 runs 15 residues. Germline V gene lookup returns CDR1 MNHEY and CDR2 SMNVEV (reference sequence). The CDR3 loop reads CASSLLGAGGNEQFF. CDR3 nucleotides: TGTGCCAGCAGTTTATTGGGCGCCGGGGGCAATGAGCAGTTCTTC.

The chain combines TRBV5-1 with TRBJ2-7; D is ambiguous. Trimming left V 2 bases short and J 2 bases short, with 8 bases between. Germline V CDR1 and CDR2: SGHRS, YFSETQ. This CDR3 region has 13 residues. CDR3 sequence reads: CASSFGATYEQYF. The CDR3 bases are TGCGCCAGCAGCTTTGGAGCGACCTACGAGCAGTACTTC.

For this clonotype: A read error may explain this, as a much larger clone is one base away. The rearrangement uses TRBV6-1 and TRBJ2-7, with D possibly being TRBD1 or TRBD2 (5 bases each). The germline CDR1 and CDR2 sequences are MNHNS and SASEGT. CDR3 size: 15 residues. V lost 4 bases and J lost 2, with 15 bases in between. The CDR3 spells CASSVSGARAYEQYF. The CDR3 DNA reads as TGTGCCAGCAGTGTCTCCGGGGCCCGGGCCTACGAGCAGTACTTC.

This clonotype turned up a few times. The chain uses TRBV24-1 and TRBJ1-3; no clear D. The V gene lost 9 bases and the J gene lost 4 bases, with 15 bases spanning the gap. The CDR3 is 14 amino acids. The germline V gene encodes CDR1 KGHDR and CDR2 SFDVKD. DNA for the CDR3: TGTGCCACCCCCGATTACAACAGAGGAAACACCATATATTTT. The encoded protein is CATPDYNRGNTIYF.

The table lists this clonotype with many counts. The chain links TRBV12-3 or TRBV12-4 to TRBJ2-5, with D possibly being TRBD2 (5 bases). The CDR3 runs to 13 residues. Trimming took off 3 bases at V and 3 bases at J, with 8 bases between the two ends. CDR3 nucleotide sequence: TGTGCCAGCAGTTTTGTGGGAGAAGAGACCCAGTACTTC. It codes for CASSFVGEETQYF.

This clonotype was seen at least ten times. The V call is TRBV20-1, the J call TRBJ2-1, with 11 bases matching TRBD1. This CDR3 contains 15 residues. V lost 6 bases, J lost 9 bases, and 13 bases stayed unmatched. The germline gives CDR1 DFQATT, CDR2 SNEGSKA (reference sequence). Here the CDR3 reads CSAESRDRGMTEQFF. The CDR3 DNA reads as TGCAGTGCAGAATCGCGGGACAGGGGGATGACTGAGCAGTTCTTC.

The chain joins TRBV5-4 to TRBJ2-2; 10 positions agree with TRBD2. The CDR3 spans 16 residues. The trim removed 3 bases at V and 4 bases at J, leaving 6 bases unmatched. Germline assignment: CDR1 SGHNT and CDR2 YYREEE (reference sequence). CDR3 in DNA: TGTGCCAGCAGCTCGGGTAGCGGGAGGCCCACCGGGGAGCTGTTTTTT. It codes for CASSSGSGRPTGELFF. Combining the CDR3 with reference TRBV5-4 and TRBJ2-2 gives the whole variable domain ETGVTQSPTHLIKTRGQQVTLRCSSQSGHNTVSWYQQALGQGPQFIFQYYREEENGRGNFPPRFSGLQFPNYSSELNVNALELDDSALYLCASSSGSGRPTGELFFGEGSRLTVL.

The gene calls are TRBV9 and TRBJ1-1; possible D gene TRBD1, 5 bases. Germline V gives CDR1 SGDLS, CDR2 YYNGEE. V lost 4 bases and J lost 7, with 17 bases in between. The CDR3 runs 14 residues. The CDR3: CASSPRGRPSEAFF. The CDR3 nucleotides read TGTGCCAGCAGCCCGAGGGGACGCCCAAGTGAAGCTTTCTTT.